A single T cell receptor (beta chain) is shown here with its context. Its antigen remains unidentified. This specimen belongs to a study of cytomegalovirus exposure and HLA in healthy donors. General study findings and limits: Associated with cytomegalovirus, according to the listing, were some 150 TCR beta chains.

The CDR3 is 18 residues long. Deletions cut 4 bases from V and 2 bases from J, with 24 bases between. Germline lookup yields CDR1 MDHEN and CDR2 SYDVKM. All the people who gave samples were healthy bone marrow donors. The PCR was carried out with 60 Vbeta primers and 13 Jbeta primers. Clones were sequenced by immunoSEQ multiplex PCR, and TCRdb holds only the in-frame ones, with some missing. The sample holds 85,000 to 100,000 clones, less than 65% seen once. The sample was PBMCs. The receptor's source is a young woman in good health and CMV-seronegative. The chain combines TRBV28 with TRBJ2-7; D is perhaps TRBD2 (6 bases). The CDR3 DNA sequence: TGTGCCAGCAGTTCCAATCGCATGGGGGGTGTCGGCCCCTACGAGCAGTACTTC. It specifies CASSSNRMGGVGPYEQYF.